Shown below are 27 T cell receptor beta chains from a single sample sequenced in a study of regulatory T cells in long-lasting Graves disease. Time point noted: newly diagnosed GD, antithyroid drugs for less than 3 months. Isolated PBMC RNA provided the starting material for the TCR library. Both iRepertoire HTBI primers and Arm-PCR of CDR3 regions were used to build the TCR beta libraries. In TCRdb, the multiplex PCR reads were re-called with MiXCR into one record per CDR3 protein. Here the sample spans some 230,000 distinct CDR3 sequences, approximately 16% being singletons. The sample here was peripheral blood mononuclear cells (PBMCs), taken at new diagnosis, from a patient treated with antithyroid drugs. These receptors were collected from a female donor with Graves disease.

This clonotype was recorded many times. The rearrangement joins TRBV7-9 to TRBJ1-1; possibly TRBD1 for D (6 bases). V lost 7 bases and J 10 bases, leaving 13 bases between the germline ends. The CDR3 length is 11 residues. Looked up from germline, CDR1 is SEHNR and CDR2 is FQNEAQ (reference sequence). Here the CDR3 reads CASTYTTGAFF. In DNA, the CDR3 is TGTGCCAGCACCTATACGACAGGAGCTTTCTTT.

This clonotype was found a few times. CDR3 nucleotide sequence: TGTGCCAGCAGTTTCGCAGGTCGCTATCAGCCCCAGCATTTT. Amino acid sequence: CASSFAGRYQPQHF. This chain joins TRBV12-3 or TRBV12-4 and TRBJ1-5; D remains ambiguous. This CDR3 region has 14 residues. Trimming took off 3 bases at V and 5 bases at J, with 11 bases between the two ends.

This clonotype was counted ten times or more. This is likely a read error, given that the CDR3 carries no conserved phenylalanine or tryptophan at its end. V is TRBV9 and J is TRBJ2-5, with D maybe TRBD1 (6 bases). The CDR3 runs to 15 residues. The V gene lost 0 bases and the J gene lost 1 base, with 10 bases spanning the gap. Germline V gives CDR1 SGDLS, CDR2 YYNGEE. The DNA for the CDR3 is TGTGCCAGCAGCGTAGAGGACAGTGTCCAAGAGACCCAGTACTCC. Translating it yields CASSVEDSVQETQYS.

This clonotype was counted many times. The gene calls are TRBV3-1 and TRBJ1-2; D is unresolved. CDR1 is LGHDT and CDR2 is YNNKEL in the germline V gene (reference sequence). Trimming pared 7 bases from V and 2 bases from J, leaving 8 bases between. CDR3 length: 12 residues. CDR3 amino acids: CASIGKNYGYTF. CDR3 DNA sequence: TGTGCCAGCATAGGCAAAAACTATGGCTACACCTTC.

The table lists this clonotype with a count of one. This chain connects TRBV10-3 to TRBJ2-1; TRBD1 aligns across 9 bases. J gave up 14 bases and V 3 bases, and 14 bases lay outside the gene matches. The CDR3 sequence is 15 residues long. Germline V lookup: CDR1 ENHRY, CDR2 SYGVKD. The CDR3 nucleotides are TGTGCCATCAGTGATCGCTGGGTTACCGGACAGGGGAAGTTCTTC. Translating gives CAISDRWVTGQGKFF.

Ten or more counts support this clonotype. This chain uses TRBV6-2 or TRBV6-3 with TRBJ2-6; 8 nucleotides agree with TRBD1. This CDR3 is 13 amino acids long. The germline V gene has CDR1 MNHEY and CDR2 SVGEGT. The ends lost 11 bases at V and 0 bases at J; junction bases unmatched: 0. This CDR3 reads CAGQGSGANVLTF. CDR3 nucleotides: TGTGCCGGACAGGGCTCTGGGGCCAACGTCCTGACTTTC.

This clonotype was seen ten or more times. The chain recombines TRBV27 with TRBJ2-5; 7 bases agree with TRBD1. The CDR3 extends over 15 amino acids. Germline values: CDR1 MNHEY, CDR2 SMNVEV (reference sequence). The junction had 15 bases not matched to a gene; V was cut back by 5 bases and J by 9 bases. CDR3 DNA sequence: TGTGCCAGCAGTCCCACCGTTACAGGGGACGGGGCCCAGTACTTC. This translates into CASSPTVTGDGAQYF.

This clonotype was counted at least ten times. The V call is TRBV28, the J call TRBJ2-2; TRBD1 aligns across 7 bases. Per the germline V gene, CDR1 is MDHEN and CDR2 is SYDVKM. J lost 1 base, V lost 7 bases, and 6 bases had no gene match. The CDR3 totals 15 residues. CDR3 DNA: TGTGCCAGCATAGGGACAGCTTTGAACACCGGGGAGCTGTTTTTT. The encoded protein is CASIGTALNTGELFF.

This clonotype was counted many times. CDR3 residues: CASRGLGLASYNEQFF. CDR3 sequence (DNA): TGTGCCAGCAGAGGACTGGGACTCGCCTCCTACAATGAGCAGTTCTTC. The rearrangement uses TRBV5-5 and TRBJ2-1; tentatively, D is TRBD2 (6 bases). V was cut by 5 bases and J by 0 bases, with 15 bases left in between. In germline, CDR1 is SGHKS, CDR2 YYEKEE (reference sequence). CDR3 length: 16 amino acids. Drawing the rest from reference TRBV5-5 and TRBJ2-1, the complete variable domain is DAGVTQSPTHLIKTRGQQVTLRCSPISGHKSVSWYQQVLGQGPQFIFQYYEKEERGRGNFPDRFSARQFPNYSSELNVNALLLGDSALYLCASRGLGLASYNEQFFGPGTRLTVL.

The J gene is TRBJ1-4, the V gene TRBV7-9, with 8 bases matching TRBD1. Germline CDR1 reads SEHNR; CDR2 reads FQNEAQ (reference sequence). Trimming cost V 4 bases and J 8 bases; bases outside gene matches: 3. The CDR3 covers 13 residues. The CDR3 DNA sequence: TGTGCCAGCAGCTCGACAGGGGCGGAAAAACTGTTTTTT. It specifies CASSSTGAEKLFF.

Ten or more counts support this clonotype. The chain links TRBV3-1 to TRBJ1-2; D perhaps matches TRBD1 (6 bases). V was pared by 0 bases and J by 10 bases, with 21 bases between. CDR1 and CDR2 from the germline V gene are LGHDT and YNNKEL (reference sequence). This CDR3 spans 16 amino acids. This CDR3 is CASSQDNGGLGFAYTF. CDR3 in DNA: TGTGCCAGCAGCCAAGATAATGGGGGCTTGGGATTTGCCTACACCTTC.

This clonotype has more than one count but fewer than ten. The genes are TRBV7-9 and TRBJ2-2, with D possibly matching TRBD1 (6 bases). The V end was cut by 5 bases, the J end by 1 base, with 11 bases between. CDR1 is SEHNR and CDR2 is FQNEAQ in the germline V gene (reference sequence). This CDR3 has 15 amino acids. This CDR3 is CASSPRGQNTGELFF. For the CDR3, the DNA is TGTGCCAGCAGCCCCCGGGGACAGAACACCGGGGAGCTGTTTTTT.

The sample holds a few counts of this clonotype. The V and J genes are TRBV7-3 and TRBJ2-2; D is possibly TRBD1 (6 bases). The CDR3 totals 16 residues. The V end lost 4 bases, the J end lost 9 bases, and 21 bases lay between the germline ends. Per the germline V gene, CDR1 is SGHTA and CDR2 is FQGTGA. The CDR3 coding sequence is TGTGCCAGCAGCTCCGGCCCGGGACATCCATCCCGGGAGCTGTTTTTT. Its protein product is CASSSGPGHPSRELFF.

The rearrangement joins TRBV27 to TRBJ1-2, with D possibly matching TRBD1 (5 bases). V lost 8 bases and J lost 9, with 16 bases in between. Germline CDR1 reads MNHEY; CDR2 reads SMNVEV (reference sequence). This CDR3 contains 12 residues. CDR3 loop: CASRRGQGSYTF. The CDR3 nucleotides are TGTGCCAGCCGTCGGGGCCAGGGAAGCTACACCTTC.

This clonotype was counted only a few times. V and J are TRBV7-8 and TRBJ2-7; 11 bases fit TRBD2. V gave up 5 bases and J gave up 6 bases; unmatched junction bases: 9. From germline, CDR1 is SGHVS and CDR2 FQNEAQ. CDR3 length: 15 amino acids. The CDR3: CASSITSGSLSEQYF. In DNA form, the CDR3 reads TGTGCCAGCAGCATAACTAGCGGGAGCCTGTCCGAGCAGTACTTC.

This clonotype was seen many times. J is TRBJ2-7 and V is TRBV27, with 9 nucleotides matching TRBD1. Germline V CDR1 and CDR2: MNHEY, SMNVEV (reference sequence). Trimming at V came to 5 bases and at J to 0 bases, leaving 5 bases not matched to a gene. The CDR3 runs 15 residues. The CDR3 loop reads CASSPSTGGSYEQYF. Here the CDR3 DNA reads TGTGCCAGCAGTCCATCGACAGGGGGCTCCTACGAGCAGTACTTC.

This clonotype was seen at least ten times. V is TRBV11-3 and J is TRBJ2-1; D possibly uses TRBD1 or TRBD2 (6 bases each). The CDR3 loop spans 13 amino acids. Trimming removed 4 bases at V and 11 bases at J, with 15 bases between. The germline V gene encodes CDR1 SGHNT and CDR2 YENEEA. CDR3 sequence reads: CASSSRVGGQQFF. The CDR3 DNA follows: TGTGCCAGCAGCTCCAGGGTGGGGGGCCAGCAGTTCTTC.

The table lists this clonotype with many counts. This chain links TRBV7-3 with TRBJ2-4; 7 bases are a match to TRBD1. The CDR3 spans 13 residues. Losses at the gene ends were 6 bases for V and 7 bases for J; bases not matched to a gene: 6. Germline CDR1 SGHTA, CDR2 FQGTGA. The CDR3 here is CASSRGQGNIQYF. The CDR3 DNA is TGTGCCAGCAGTAGGGGGCAGGGGAACATTCAGTACTTC.

The chain couples TRBV5-5 to TRBJ2-7; 8 nucleotides match TRBD2. The CDR3 covers 14 residues. The germline gives CDR1 SGHKS, CDR2 YYEKEE (reference sequence). Germline trimming cut 2 bases from V and 5 bases from J; bases unmatched to any gene: 6. The CDR3: CASSFKAGRDEQYF. CDR3 coding DNA: TGTGCCAGCAGCTTTAAGGCCGGGAGGGACGAGCAGTACTTC. The variable domain in full, completed from reference TRBV5-5 and TRBJ2-7, reads DAGVTQSPTHLIKTRGQQVTLRCSPISGHKSVSWYQQVLGQGPQFIFQYYEKEERGRGNFPDRFSARQFPNYSSELNVNALLLGDSALYLCASSFKAGRDEQYFGPGTRLTVT.

For this clonotype: This may come from a read error, since a much larger clone is one base off. The chain carries TRBV7-9 and TRBJ2-1, with 12 bases lining up with TRBD2. V lost 5 bases, J lost 5 bases, and 10 bases stayed unmatched. The V gene's germline CDR1 is SEHNR and CDR2 FQNEAQ (reference sequence). This CDR3 is built from 17 residues. The CDR3: CASSELARTSGDNEQFF. The CDR3 DNA is TGTGCCAGCAGCGAATTGGCCAGGACTAGCGGGGACAATGAGCAGTTCTTC.

This clonotype was picked up a small number of times. This chain joins TRBV20-1 and TRBJ2-1; D is unresolved. CDR1 and CDR2 (germline): DFQATT, SNEGSKA (reference sequence). V lost 6 bases and J 6 bases, leaving 12 bases between the germline ends. CDR3 length: 12 residues. DNA of the CDR3: TGCAGTGCAGCAAAGGCGGCCAATGAGCAGTTCTTC. This codes for CSAAKAANEQFF.

This clonotype has ten or more counts. The V and J genes are TRBV11-2 and TRBJ2-7; 8 bases align to TRBD1. There are 16 residues in the CDR3. Germline CDR1 and CDR2: SGHAT and FQNNGV. Trimming at V came to 6 bases and at J to 6 bases, leaving 16 bases not matched to a gene. The CDR3 DNA reads TGTGCCAGCAGGCAGCTATGGAACAGGGACAGGCGCGAGCAGTACTTC. Translation: CASRQLWNRDRREQYF.

This clonotype was counted between two and nine times. The conserved final phenylalanine or tryptophan is absent from the CDR3, which likely points to a read error. CDR3 amino acids: CASSKGVDTQYS. In nucleotides, the CDR3 is TGCGCCAGCAGCAAGGGGGTAGATACGCAGTATTCT. This chain links TRBV10-1 with TRBJ2-3; TRBD1 is a possible D gene (6 bases). Trimming shortened V by 6 bases and J by 5 bases, and 9 bases separated the two germline ends. The CDR3 length is 12 residues. Germline loops: CDR1 WNHNN, CDR2 SYGVQD (reference sequence).

In its sample, this clonotype was seen many times. The rearrangement links TRBV25-1 to TRBJ1-4, with 9 bases identical to TRBD1. The V and J ends lost 2 bases and 8 bases, in that order; junction bases with no gene match: 12. This CDR3 is 17 amino acids long. CDR1 is MGHDK and CDR2 is SYGVNS in the germline V gene. CDR3: CASSEHTGTGSYEKLFF. For the CDR3, the DNA is TGTGCCAGCAGTGAACATACCGGGACAGGGAGTTACGAAAAACTGTTTTTT.

This clonotype was observed many times. The genes are TRBV20-1 and TRBJ2-3; D not resolved. The V end was cut by 1 base, the J end by 6 bases, with 14 bases between. This CDR3 spans 14 amino acids. Per the germline V gene, CDR1 is DFQATT and CDR2 is SNEGSKA (reference sequence). CDR3 residues: CSARGVSGQDTQYF. The DNA for the CDR3 is TGCAGTGCTAGAGGCGTTTCTGGCCAGGATACGCAGTATTTT.

In its sample, this clonotype was seen a few times. This chain connects TRBV20-1 to TRBJ2-1; 9 positions match TRBD2. V trimming: 3 bases; J trimming: 8 bases; junction bases outside the gene matches: 11. CDR1 is DFQATT, CDR2 SNEGSKA, per germline (reference sequence). This CDR3 is built from 15 residues. Here the CDR3 reads CSASPAGGGWDEQFF. The CDR3 DNA follows: TGCAGTGCTAGCCCAGCGGGAGGCGGGTGGGATGAGCAGTTCTTC.

This clonotype was seen at least ten times. The chain is built from TRBV20-1 and TRBJ2-5, with 14 nucleotides matching TRBD2. This CDR3 comprises 15 residues. V was clipped by 4 bases and J by 5 bases; unmatched bases: 6. CDR1 is DFQATT, CDR2 SNEGSKA, per germline (reference sequence). CDR3 region: CSANPGLAGDETQYF. The CDR3 region has the DNA TGCAGTGCTAATCCGGGACTAGCGGGAGACGAGACCCAGTACTTC.